Shown below are 5 T cell receptor beta chains from a single sample sequenced in a study of CD8+ T cells in alopecia areata. RNA extraction was followed by reverse transcription into cDNA, which acted as the sequencing template. Sequenced by immunoSEQ multiplex PCR; TCRdb stores in-frame clones only, minus some. The sample contains over 150,000 clones, approximately 57% of which appear only once. Sample treatment: oral pan-JAK inhibitor, 5-10 mg twice daily. Sequencing used CD4+ T cells sorted from blood, obtained at week 24, from a patient treated with tofacitinib. All receptors derive from a human donor with alopecia areata.

This chain connects TRBV19 to TRBJ1-6; 10 bases are shared with TRBD1. V was pared by 3 bases and J by 9 bases, with 8 bases of the junction left unmatched. Per germline, CDR1 LNHDA and CDR2 SQIVND (reference sequence). The CDR3 length is 16 residues. The CDR3 here is CASSMGLGQGGSPLHF. The CDR3 bases are TGTGCCAGTAGTATGGGGCTTGGACAGGGGGGTTCACCCCTCCACTTT.

The chain employs TRBV29-1 and TRBJ1-5; D might be TRBD1 (5 bases). Germline CDR1 SQVTM, CDR2 ANQGSEA. This CDR3 is 15 amino acids long. The V end lost 7 bases, the J end lost 2 bases, and 18 bases lay between the germline ends. The CDR3 DNA reads TGCAGCGCCCTTCTTCAGGGAGTTGGCAATCAGCCCCAGCATTTT. Its translation: CSALLQGVGNQPQHF.

The genes are TRBV4-1 and TRBJ2-5; D is tentatively TRBD1 or TRBD2 (6 bases each). V was cut by 2 bases and J by 3 bases, with 10 bases left in between. The CDR3 has 14 amino acids. CDR1 is MGHRA and CDR2 is YSYEKL in the germline V gene. CDR3 sequence: CASSQRRGKETQYF. The CDR3 nucleotides read TGCGCCAGCAGCCAAAGGAGGGGGAAAGAGACCCAGTACTTC.

V gene TRBV4-1 combines with J gene TRBJ1-1, with a weak D call TRBD1 (5 bases). V was cut by 4 bases and J by 2 bases, with 14 bases left in between. CDR1 MGHRA and CDR2 YSYEKL come from the germline V gene. The CDR3 covers 15 residues. The CDR3 DNA sequence: TGCGCCAGCAGCCTACTCGGGACTGTCAACACTGAAGCTTTCTTT. Translation: CASSLLGTVNTEAFF.

The chain links TRBV5-1 to TRBJ2-5; D not certain. Germline CDR1 and CDR2: SGHRS and YFSETQ. This CDR3 is 14 amino acids long. V was cut by 0 bases and J by 4 bases, with 10 bases left in between. The CDR3 nucleotides read TGCGCCAGCAGCTTGGCGATGGTCGGAGAGACCCAGTACTTC. Translated, it gives CASSLAMVGETQYF.